The T cell receptor (beta chain) described here comes from a study of blood T cell repertoires in COVID-19. Study summary: Sites in the United States, Italy and Spain provided acute and convalescent COVID-19 samples. T cells, B-cell-depleted T cells, or PBMCs supplied cDNA or gDNA.

Germline V gene data show CDR1 as SQVTM and CDR2 as ANQGSEA. The CDR3 runs to 12 residues. Trimming cost V 4 bases and J 4 bases; bases outside gene matches: 3. As originally analysed: The authors estimated nucleated cell counts from reference gene primer amplification. Sequencing used immunoSEQ multiplex PCR; TCRdb keeps in-frame clones, though not all of them. V and J calls and clone size are those listed in that table; D and trimming were worked out from the DNA. The sample records about 210,000 clones, roughly 80% being singletons. The chain joins TRBV29-1 to TRBJ2-5; 7 bases map to TRBD1. The clonotype comes from a man aged 60 to 69 with acute or convalescent COVID-19. Material: peripheral blood. CDR3 amino acids: CSVGAGGETQYF. CDR3 coding DNA: TGCAGCGTTGGAGCAGGGGGAGAGACCCAGTACTTC.